The 16 T cell receptor beta chains listed next were all sequenced from one sample in a study of T cells after yellow fever vaccination (dated by TCRdb to about 2019). The sample's treatment or condition label, in plain terms: live attenuated yellow fever vaccine strain. Library preparation used 5' RACE. Sequenced using an Illumina NovaSeq 6000. The public reads were reprocessed in TCRdb via fastp at Q25 and MiXCR, keeping in-frame beta chains. A single entry per CDR3 protein holds the most common genes and DNA from its merged rows. The sample table records about 200,000 distinct CDR3 sequences; approximately 3% of these occur just once. The biggest ten clones account for about 3.3% of the sample. Material: CD4+ T cells sorted from PBMCs, obtained 10 days after the yellow fever booster vaccination. These receptors were obtained from a man between 18 and 29 years old who received the YFV17D yellow fever vaccine.

This clonotype was detected ten times or more. The rearrangement joins TRBV20-1 to TRBJ2-5; the D gene could be TRBD1 or TRBD2 (5 bases each). Germline loops: CDR1 DFQATT, CDR2 SNEGSKA (reference sequence). Trimming took off 4 bases at V and 4 bases at J, with 16 bases between the two ends. This CDR3 comprises 14 residues. CDR3 sequence reads: CSAKPRPGRETQYF. Written as DNA, the CDR3 is TGCAGTGCTAAGCCTCGACCGGGACGAGAGACCCAGTACTTC.

This clonotype has just a few counts. The V gene is TRBV4-3, the J gene TRBJ2-3; 9 bases are shared with TRBD1. Trimming cost V 0 bases and J 4 bases; bases outside gene matches: 2. There are 15 residues in the CDR3. The germline V gene encodes CDR1 LGHNA and CDR2 YSLEER. CDR3 loop: CASSQDDRGADTQYF. The CDR3 region has the DNA TGCGCCAGCAGCCAAGATGACAGGGGGGCAGATACGCAGTATTTT.

This clonotype was recorded many times. V and J are TRBV4-1 and TRBJ2-3, with TRBD2 matching over 16 bases. The V and J ends lost 1 base and 4 bases, in that order; junction bases with no gene match: 5. The CDR3 spans 18 residues. Germline CDR1 is MGHRA and CDR2 is YSYEKL. The CDR3 coding sequence is TGCGCCAGCAGCCAAGCGGGACTAGCGGGGGGGCGCGCAGATACGCAGTATTTT. Translated: CASSQAGLAGGRADTQYF.

This clonotype was found a few times. The J gene is TRBJ2-6, the V gene TRBV11-1; a possible D gene is TRBD2 (6 bases). CDR1 is SGHAT, CDR2 FQDESV, per germline (reference sequence). Trimming removed 5 bases from V and 1 base from J, with 18 bases in between. The CDR3 runs to 18 residues. The CDR3 protein is CASSRGPPGGSGANVLTF. DNA of the CDR3: TGTGCCAGCAGCAGAGGGCCCCCCGGGGGATCTGGGGCCAACGTCCTGACTTTC.

This clonotype was seen many times. The chain has TRBV4-3 and TRBJ1-4; unclear D gene. Trimming took off 0 bases at V and 10 bases at J, with 15 bases between the two ends. CDR1 is LGHNA and CDR2 is YSLEER in the germline V gene. The CDR3 has 15 residues. The DNA for the CDR3 is TGCGCCAGCAGCCAAGAGGGAGCACGGTGGGCAAAACTGTTTTTT. It encodes CASSQEGARWAKLFF.

There are many counts of this clonotype. The chain uses TRBV5-1 and TRBJ2-3; 11 bases fit TRBD2. This CDR3 has 17 amino acids. Germline V gives CDR1 SGHRS, CDR2 YFSETQ. V lost 0 bases, J lost 0 bases, and 3 bases stayed unmatched. This chain's CDR3 is CASSLGLAGSSTDTQYF. The CDR3 DNA is TGCGCCAGCAGCTTGGGACTAGCGGGGAGTAGCACAGATACGCAGTATTTT.

This clonotype showed up many times. This chain links TRBV5-1 with TRBJ2-3, with unresolved D. Trimming pared 3 bases from V and 1 base from J, leaving 9 bases between. The CDR3 consists of 14 residues. Germline V lookup: CDR1 SGHRS, CDR2 YFSETQ. The CDR3 is CASSSNRGTDTQYF. The CDR3 coding sequence is TGCGCCAGCAGCTCGAACCGCGGCACAGATACGCAGTATTTT.

This clonotype was seen a handful of times. The chain links TRBV18 to TRBJ2-5; TRBD2 matches 12 bases. With V trimmed by 2 bases and J by 5 bases, 3 bases remained unmatched. Germline CDR1 reads KGHSH; CDR2 reads LQKENI. This CDR3 comprises 15 residues. The CDR3 DNA reads TGTGCCAGCTCACCAGAAGGACTAGCGGGGGAGACCCAGTACTTC. Its protein is CASSPEGLAGETQYF.

The gene calls are TRBV29-1 and TRBJ1-4, with D possibly matching TRBD1 (5 bases). This CDR3 contains 13 residues. Trimming removed 6 bases at V and 3 bases at J, with 11 bases between. Germline V gene sequence: CDR1 SQVTM, CDR2 ANQGSEA. This CDR3 reads CSVKGRANEKLFF. In DNA, the CDR3 is TGCAGCGTCAAGGGGAGGGCTAATGAAAAACTGTTTTTT.

This chain connects TRBV6-2 or TRBV6-3 to TRBJ2-7; D call uncertain. The CDR3 is 14 amino acids. V was shortened by 1 base and J by 2 bases, with 9 bases between the two germline ends. Germline V gives CDR1 MNHEY, CDR2 SVGEGT. CDR3 sequence: CASSYLGFPYEQYF. The CDR3 nucleotides read TGTGCCAGCAGTTACTTGGGTTTTCCCTACGAGCAGTACTTC.

This clonotype was recorded a few times. V and J are TRBV5-5 and TRBJ1-6; D not resolved. The CDR3 runs to 18 residues. Germline V gene lookup returns CDR1 SGHKS and CDR2 YYEKEE (reference sequence). V was shortened by 0 bases and J by 7 bases, with 20 bases between the two germline ends. The CDR3 reads CASSLVGGGLGMNSPLHF. The CDR3 nucleotides are TGTGCCAGCAGCTTGGTCGGTGGAGGGTTGGGGATGAATTCACCCCTCCACTTT.

This clonotype showed up many times. The J gene is TRBJ2-7, the V gene TRBV7-8, with TRBD1 matching 8 bases. This CDR3 region has 14 residues. Germline V gene data show CDR1 as SGHVS and CDR2 as FQNEAQ. J lost 6 bases, V lost 4 bases, and 8 bases had no gene match. CDR3 sequence (DNA): TGTGCCAGCAGCTCCCAGGGGGCGGGGTCCGAGCAGTACTTC. It encodes CASSSQGAGSEQYF.

This clonotype was seen ten or more times. The chain links TRBV20-1 to TRBJ2-5; D uncertain. Germline V gives CDR1 DFQATT, CDR2 SNEGSKA (reference sequence). Trimming took 6 bases from V and 2 from J, leaving 4 bases between them. The CDR3 consists of 10 residues. The CDR3 DNA sequence: TGCAGTGCCGCGCAAGAGACCCAGTACTTC. Translation: CSAAQETQYF.

This clonotype showed up many times. V gene TRBV5-6 combines with J gene TRBJ1-2, with 9 positions matching TRBD1. The ends lost 0 bases at V and 9 bases at J; junction bases unmatched: 3. This CDR3 comprises 13 residues. Germline loops: CDR1 SGHDT, CDR2 YYEEEE. The CDR3 DNA reads as TGTGCCAGCAGCTTGGACAGGGGGCAAAGCTACACCTTC. Amino acids: CASSLDRGQSYTF.

This clonotype was found a few times. The chain uses TRBV11-2 and TRBJ2-6; no definite D call. Trimming took 4 bases from V and 0 from J, leaving 10 bases between them. CDR1 is SGHAT, CDR2 FQNNGV, per germline. The length of the CDR3 is 16 residues. CDR3 bases: TGTGCCAGCAGCTCCGTACCTGGCTCTGGGGCCAACGTCCTGACTTTC. Amino acid sequence: CASSSVPGSGANVLTF. The complete variable domain, with remaining parts taken from reference TRBV11-2 and TRBJ2-6, reads EAGVAQSPRYKIIEKRQSVAFWCNPISGHATLYWYQQILGQGPKLLIQFQNNGVVDDSQLPKDRFSAERLKGVDSTLKIQPAKLEDSAVYLCASSSVPGSGANVLTFGAGSRLTVL.

In its sample, this clonotype was seen a few times. This CDR3 reads CATSDNSGGKNEQFF. CDR3 sequence (DNA): TGTGCCACCAGTGATAATAGCGGGGGGAAGAATGAGCAGTTCTTC. The chain couples TRBV24-1 to TRBJ2-1, with 10 bases fitting TRBD2. The CDR3 runs to 15 residues. Germline CDR1 KGHDR, CDR2 SFDVKD. J gave up 7 bases and V 3 bases, and 5 bases lay outside the gene matches.